The rows below give T cell receptor beta chains drawn from one sample of a study of PD-1 blockade in mismatch repair-deficient tumors. Clones were sequenced by immunoSEQ multiplex PCR, and TCRdb holds only the in-frame ones, with some missing. The sample contains around 50,000 clones, approximately 80% of which appear only once. The source was peripheral blood, collected 4 weeks after starting pembrolizumab. The receptors derive from an adult with mismatch repair-deficient cancer. CDR3s include the opening cysteine and the closing phenylalanine or tryptophan.

j_gene: TRBJ2-7
v_gene: TRBV14
CDR3aa: CASSPAGGGYEQYF

j_gene: TRBJ2-7
v_gene: TRBV29-1
CDR3aa: CSVGGLVGNYEQYF

j_gene: TRBJ2-7
v_gene: TRBV6-6
CDR3aa: CASSSTLLLDEQYF

j_gene: TRBJ2-1
v_gene: TRBV2
CDR3aa: CASSPSGGRYNEQFF

j_gene: TRBJ2-7
v_gene: TRBV7-9
CDR3aa: CASSLVSGRADYEQYF

j_gene: TRBJ2-1
v_gene: TRBV6-5
CDR3aa: CASSYIGGSSYNEQFF

j_gene: TRBJ2-7
v_gene: TRBV5-4
CDR3aa: CASRGGTDYYEQYF

j_gene: TRBJ2-7
v_gene: TRBV5-1
CDR3aa: CASSLDGGGYEQYF

j_gene: TRBJ2-7
v_gene: TRBV20-1
CDR3aa: CSIEGDHEQYF

j_gene: TRBJ2-3
v_gene: TRBV6-5
CDR3aa: CASSTRGTDTQYF

j_gene: TRBJ1-3
v_gene: TRBV6-5
CDR3aa: CASSLRASGNTIYF

j_gene: TRBJ2-1
v_gene: TRBV10-2
CDR3aa: CASSEMGDREFF

j_gene: TRBJ2-5
v_gene: TRBV5-4
CDR3aa: CASSLGSTQETQYF

j_gene: TRBJ1-2
v_gene: TRBV6-5
CDR3aa: CASTQTGDYGYTF

j_gene: TRBJ1-5
v_gene: TRBV10-2
CDR3aa: CASSEGLGYQAQHF

j_gene: TRBJ1-2
v_gene: TRBV11-2
CDR3aa: CASTGEDRINYGYTF

j_gene: TRBJ1-5
v_gene: TRBV15
CDR3aa: CATSGHNSNQPQHF

j_gene: TRBJ2-7
v_gene: TRBV6-1
CDR3aa: CASSERWDRGGEQYF

j_gene: TRBJ2-7
v_gene: TRBV7-2
CDR3aa: CASSISSGSIYEQYF

j_gene: TRBJ1-2
v_gene: TRBV14
CDR3aa: CASSQDRQSIYGYTF

j_gene: TRBJ2-7
v_gene: TRBV30
CDR3aa: CAWSIGYEQYF

j_gene: TRBJ1-1
v_gene: TRBV15
CDR3aa: CATSRDHGIPAEAFF

j_gene: TRBJ2-5
v_gene: TRBV7-6
CDR3aa: CASSLEGGLFSQETQYF

j_gene: TRBJ1-1
v_gene: TRBV5-1
CDR3aa: CASNPLPGGNTEAFF

j_gene: TRBJ1-5
v_gene: TRBV28
CDR3aa: CASGSSNQPQHF

j_gene: TRBJ2-7
v_gene: TRBV5-4
CDR3aa: CAMGGLAVYEQYF